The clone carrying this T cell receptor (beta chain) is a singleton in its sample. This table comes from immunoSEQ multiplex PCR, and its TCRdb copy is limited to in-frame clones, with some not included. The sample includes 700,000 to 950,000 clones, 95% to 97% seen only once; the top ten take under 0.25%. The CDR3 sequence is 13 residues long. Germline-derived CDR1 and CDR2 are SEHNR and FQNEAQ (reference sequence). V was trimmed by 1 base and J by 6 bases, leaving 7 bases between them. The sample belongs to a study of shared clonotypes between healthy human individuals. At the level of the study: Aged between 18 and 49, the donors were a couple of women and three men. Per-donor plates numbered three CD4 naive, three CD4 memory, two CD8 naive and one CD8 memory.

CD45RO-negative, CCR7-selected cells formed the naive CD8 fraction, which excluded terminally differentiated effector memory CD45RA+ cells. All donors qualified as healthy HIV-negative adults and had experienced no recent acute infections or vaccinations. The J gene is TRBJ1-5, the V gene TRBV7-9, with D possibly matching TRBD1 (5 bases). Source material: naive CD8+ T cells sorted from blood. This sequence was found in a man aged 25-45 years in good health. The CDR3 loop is CASSLGGTQPQHF. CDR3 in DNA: TGTGCCAGCAGCTTAGGGGGGACTCAGCCCCAGCATTTT.